This T cell receptor (beta chain) was recovered during a study of T-cell memory formation after mild COVID-19 (dated by TCRdb to about 2021). In the study overall: Most TCR sequence clusters were specific to one of the two donors. Longitudinal TCRalpha and TCRbeta repertoire sequencing tracked T-cell clones expanding and contracting after mild COVID-19 in a couple of donors. Two young, previously healthy adult volunteers, one female and one male, were included in the cohort.

The instrument given in TCRdb is Illumina NovaSeq 6000. TCRalpha and TCRbeta cDNA libraries were constructed by 5'RACE with constant-segment primers, with sample barcodes and unique molecular identifiers being introduced. Trizol reagent was used to extract RNA from every sample. Amplification of the libraries took two PCR steps, and the second step added a second sample barcode plus Illumina TruSeq adapters. Sequencing of libraries was performed on an Illumina NovaSeq with 2 x 150 bp paired-end reads. Concerning the study's data processing: Demultiplexing of reads and collapsing into UMI-guided consensus sequences were performed with migec v1.2.7. Using mixcr v2.1.11, the UMI consensuses were aligned to TRA and TRB V and J templates and assembled into clonotypes. A clonotype was counted as expanded or contracted only if both edgeR and NoisET called the change significant, with noise models trained on biological replicates. edgeR calls used a false discovery rate-adjusted p below 0.01 and a log2 fold-change threshold of 1. As an exploratory analysis of dynamics, max-normalized trajectories of the 1000 most abundant clonotypes were examined with PCA combined with hierarchical clustering. Each responding clone was given a CD4 or CD8 phenotype based on the CD4+ and CD8+ repertoires, which had been sequenced separately. In TCRdb, the public reads were trimmed at Q25 with fastp and aligned with MiXCR, with productive beta chains retained. Entries that share a CDR3 protein sequence are merged under the most common genes and DNA. The V and J calls come from TCRdb's annotation, not from the publication. The sample has about 390,000 distinct CDR3 sequences on record, around a sixth of them singletons. About a fifth of the sample goes to the ten largest clones.

Ficoll-Paque density gradient centrifugation was used to isolate PBMCs. As regards this clonotype: Its target antigen remains unknown. No much larger clonotype is one base removed from it; base qualities were not supplied.

Summary of the overall study and its limitations: Some responding clones were detected in pre-infection memory, which suggested that pre-existing cross-reactive memory T cells had joined the SARS-CoV-2 response. Clones contracting from day 15 to 85 had balanced CD4/CD8 phenotypes, while a second wave expanding from day 15 to 37 was biased towards CD4+. Contracting CD4+ clones were found mainly in CM and EM memory subsets, while CD8+ clones were enriched in EMRA. SARS-CoV-2 specificity of the second-wave clones peaking on day 37 was not confirmed. Only a couple of mild cases were covered by the study, and larger cohorts that include severe cases with pre-infection samples were considered necessary.

From a lookup of the germline V gene, CDR1 and CDR2 are SGHTA and FQGNSA. V ends up 1 base short and J 4 bases short, with an unmatched junction base count of 8. The CDR3 measures 17 amino acids from cysteine to phenylalanine. Only the CDR3 DNA stays, 51 bases, in frame from base 1. Sequencing was performed on PBMCs or a T cell subset sorted from them (not recorded which). This receptor chain uses TRBV7-2 and TRBJ2-7; 12 bases in the middle match TRBD2. This sequence was found in a man younger than 35 who had mild COVID-19 (a few samples of this study predate the infection). The sample titles of this study are shuffled in the database, so cell type and time point are left out; the donor was told from shared clones. The CDR3 in this case is CASSLGLAGGKGYEQYF. Here is the DNA: TGTGCCAGCAGCTTAGGCCTAGCGGGGGGGAAGGGGTACGAGCAGTACTTC.